This TCR beta chain was recovered during a study of Ad26.COV2.S vaccination and SARS-CoV-2 variants. Overall study context: A COV1001 Ad26.COV2.S trial-arm participant provided the sample. Whole-study results and caveats: Comparable non-spike TCR breadth was observed in vaccine and placebo recipients. Recipients given vaccine exceeded placebo recipients in spike-specific TCR breadth. An underestimation of total T cell responses may have resulted from the TCR breadth and depth analyses.

This clone was seen only once. No antigen is known for it. The CDR3 length is 13 residues. The germline CDR1 and CDR2 sequences are MNHEY and SVGAGI. V gave up 8 bases and J gave up 4 bases, with 14 bases separating them. As to treatment: approximately 18 received Ad26.COV2.S at low or high dose, single or two shots; about five received placebo; per-sample allocation not given. Specimen acquisition occurred on day 63 following the initial vaccine or placebo injection. Profiling relied on immunoSEQ multiplex PCR, and the TCRdb table lists in-frame clones only, not all of them. The sample holds around 320,000 clones; around 83% are singletons and the top ten take approximately 1.9%.

The chain employs TRBV6-5 and TRBJ2-5; tentative D call: TRBD2 (6 bases). Material: peripheral blood, obtained in a trial of Ad26.COV2.S vaccine versus placebo. The sequence derives from a person aged 18 to 59 who received the Ad26.COV2.S COVID-19 vaccine or a placebo. CDR3 in amino acids: CASQTRLAETQYF. The CDR3 DNA follows: TGTGCCAGCCAGACTAGGCTCGCAGAGACCCAGTACTTC.